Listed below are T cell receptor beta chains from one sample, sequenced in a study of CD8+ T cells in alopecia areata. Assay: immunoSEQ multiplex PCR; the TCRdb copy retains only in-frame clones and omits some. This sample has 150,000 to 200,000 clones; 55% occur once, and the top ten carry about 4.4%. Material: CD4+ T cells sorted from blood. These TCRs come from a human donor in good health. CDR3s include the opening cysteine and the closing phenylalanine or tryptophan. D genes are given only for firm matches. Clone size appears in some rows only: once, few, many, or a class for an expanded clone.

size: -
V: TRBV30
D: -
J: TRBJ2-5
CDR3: CAWREYRAGTPMETQYF
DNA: TGTGCCTGGAGAGAGTACCGGGCGGGAACCCCTATGGAGACCCAGTACTTC

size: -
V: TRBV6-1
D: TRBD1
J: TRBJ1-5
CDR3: CASSEYRDSFNQPQHF
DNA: TGTGCCAGCAGTGAGTATCGGGACAGCTTCAATCAGCCCCAGCATTTT

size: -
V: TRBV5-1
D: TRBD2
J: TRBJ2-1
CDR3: CASSLDPSGSPSYNEQFF
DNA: TGCGCCAGCAGCTTGGATCCTAGCGGGAGCCCCTCCTACAATGAGCAGTTCTTC

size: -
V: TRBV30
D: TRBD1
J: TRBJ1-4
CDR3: CAWSVLDREVKLFF
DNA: TGTGCCTGGAGTGTACTCGACAGGGAGGTAAAACTGTTTTTT

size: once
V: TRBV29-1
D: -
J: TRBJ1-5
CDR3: CSVRMGLGQPQHF
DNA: TGCAGCGTTCGCATGGGGTTAGGACAGCCCCAGCATTTT

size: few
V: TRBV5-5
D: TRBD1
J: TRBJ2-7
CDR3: CASSVTGQDEQYF
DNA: TGTGCCAGCAGCGTGACAGGGCAAGACGAGCAGTACTTC

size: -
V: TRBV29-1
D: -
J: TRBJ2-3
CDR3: CSAVRLQGSDTQYF
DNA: TGCAGCGCTGTAAGACTCCAGGGATCAGATACGCAGTATTTT

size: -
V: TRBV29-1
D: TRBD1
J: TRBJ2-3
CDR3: CSARGTARRGTDTQYF
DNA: TGCAGCGCAAGGGGGACAGCTCGTCGGGGCACAGATACGCAGTATTTT

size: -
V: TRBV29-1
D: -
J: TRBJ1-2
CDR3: CSVGTLLNYGYTF
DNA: TGCAGCGTTGGGACACTCCTGAACTATGGCTACACCTTC

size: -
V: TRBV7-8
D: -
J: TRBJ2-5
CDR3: CASSPQGETQYF
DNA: TGTGCCAGCAGCCCCCAGGGAGAGACCCAGTACTTC

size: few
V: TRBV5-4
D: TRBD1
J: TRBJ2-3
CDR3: CASSVDRADTQYF
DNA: TGTGCCAGCAGCGTCGACAGGGCAGATACGCAGTATTTT

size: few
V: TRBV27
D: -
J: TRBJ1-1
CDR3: CASSFSKNTEAFF
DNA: TGTGCCAGCAGTTTTAGCAAGAACACTGAAGCTTTCTTT

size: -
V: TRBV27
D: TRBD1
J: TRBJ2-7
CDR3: CASSLRGQHYEQYF
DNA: TGTGCCAGCAGTTTAAGGGGACAGCACTACGAGCAGTACTTC

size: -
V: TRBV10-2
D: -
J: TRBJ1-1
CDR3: CASTVNTEAFF
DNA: TGCGCCAGCACGGTGAACACTGAAGCTTTCTTT

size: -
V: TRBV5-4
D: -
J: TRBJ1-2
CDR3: CASRLGGALNGYTF
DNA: TGTGCCAGCAGGTTGGGAGGGGCGCTTAATGGCTACACCTTC

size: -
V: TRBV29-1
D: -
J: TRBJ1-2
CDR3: CSVGRGGLGYTF
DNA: TGCAGCGTTGGGAGGGGAGGTTTGGGCTACACCTTC

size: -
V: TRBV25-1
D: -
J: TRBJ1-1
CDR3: CASSGQRPEGFGLGAFF
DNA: TGTGCCAGCAGTGGCCAACGACCTGAGGGGTTCGGTCTGGGAGCTTTCTTT

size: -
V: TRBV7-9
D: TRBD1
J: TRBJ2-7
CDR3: CASSSTGSSEQYF
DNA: TGTGCCAGCAGCTCGACAGGGTCGAGCGAGCAGTACTTC

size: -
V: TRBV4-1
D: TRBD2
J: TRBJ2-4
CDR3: CASSSPTSGRTKNIQYF
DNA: TGCGCCAGCAGCTCTCCGACTAGCGGGAGGACCAAAAACATTCAGTACTTC

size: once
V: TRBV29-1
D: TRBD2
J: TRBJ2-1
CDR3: CSVDRSGGAINEQFF
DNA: TGCAGCGTTGATCGTAGCGGGGGTGCCATCAATGAGCAGTTCTTC

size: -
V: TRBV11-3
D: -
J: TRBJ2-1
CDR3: CASSANGGEVYNEQFF
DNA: TGTGCCAGCAGCGCGAATGGGGGAGAAGTTTACAATGAGCAGTTCTTC

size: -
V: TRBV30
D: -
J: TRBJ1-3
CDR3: CAAQEGSGNTIYF
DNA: TGTGCCGCCCAAGAGGGTTCTGGAAACACCATATATTTT

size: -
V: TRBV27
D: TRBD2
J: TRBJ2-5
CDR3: CASKTSGSGETQYF
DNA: TGTGCCAGCAAGACTAGCGGGAGTGGTGAGACCCAGTACTTC

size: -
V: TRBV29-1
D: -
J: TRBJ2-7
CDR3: CSVGVVYEQYF
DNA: TGCAGCGTTGGAGTTGTTTACGAGCAGTACTTC

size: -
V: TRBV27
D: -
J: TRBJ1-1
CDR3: CASSWGTSTEAFF
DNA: TGTGCCAGCAGTTGGGGGACATCGACTGAAGCTTTCTTT

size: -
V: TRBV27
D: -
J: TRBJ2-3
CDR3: CASGLNAPSRDTQYF
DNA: TGTGCCAGCGGGTTAAACGCTCCAAGTAGAGATACGCAGTATTTT

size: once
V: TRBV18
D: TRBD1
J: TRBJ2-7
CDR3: CASSPIHGTGGYEQYF
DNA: TGTGCCAGCTCACCAATCCACGGGACAGGGGGCTACGAGCAGTACTTC

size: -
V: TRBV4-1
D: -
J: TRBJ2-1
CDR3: CASSQAEGWGLGEQFF
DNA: TGCGCCAGCAGCCAAGCGGAGGGGTGGGGATTAGGTGAGCAGTTCTTC

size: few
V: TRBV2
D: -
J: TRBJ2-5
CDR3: CASTWGQETQYF
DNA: TGTGCCAGCACCTGGGGACAAGAGACCCAGTACTTC

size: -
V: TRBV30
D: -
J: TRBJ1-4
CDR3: CAWRGALNEKLFF
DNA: TGTGCCTGGAGAGGGGCCCTCAATGAAAAACTGTTTTTT

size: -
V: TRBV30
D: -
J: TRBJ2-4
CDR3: CALGAAGNIQYF
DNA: TGTGCCCTCGGGGCGGCCGGAAACATTCAGTACTTC

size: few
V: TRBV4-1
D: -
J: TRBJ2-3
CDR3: CASSQGTLTDTQYF
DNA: TGCGCCAGCAGCCAAGGGACCCTCACAGATACGCAGTATTTT

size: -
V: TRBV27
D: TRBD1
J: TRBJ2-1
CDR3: CASSLFGQGRNEQFF
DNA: TGTGCCAGCAGTTTATTCGGACAGGGTCGGAATGAGCAGTTCTTC

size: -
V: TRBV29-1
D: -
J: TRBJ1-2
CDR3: CSVAILGGYGYTF
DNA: TGCAGCGTTGCGATATTAGGAGGCTATGGCTACACCTTC

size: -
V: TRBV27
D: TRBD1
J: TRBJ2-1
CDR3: CASSLGDRYNEQFF
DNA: TGTGCCAGCAGTTTAGGGGACAGGTACAATGAGCAGTTCTTC

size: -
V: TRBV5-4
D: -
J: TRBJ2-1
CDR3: CASSLEGRSYNEQFF
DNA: TGTGCCAGCAGCTTAGAGGGGCGCTCCTACAATGAGCAGTTCTTC

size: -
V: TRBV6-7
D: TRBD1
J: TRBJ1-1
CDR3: CASRYQGGTEAFF
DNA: TGTGCCAGCAGATATCAGGGGGGCACTGAAGCTTTCTTT

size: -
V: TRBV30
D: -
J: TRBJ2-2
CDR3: CAWKLDWNTGELFF
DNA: TGTGCCTGGAAATTGGACTGGAACACCGGGGAGCTGTTTTTT

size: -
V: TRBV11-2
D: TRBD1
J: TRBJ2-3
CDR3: CASSRQGASTDTQYF
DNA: TGTGCCAGCAGCCGTCAGGGGGCGAGCACAGATACGCAGTATTTT

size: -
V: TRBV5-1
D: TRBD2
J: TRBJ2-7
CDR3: CASSLGTRLVEQYF
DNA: TGCGCCAGCAGCTTGGGGACTAGGTTGGTCGAGCAGTACTTC

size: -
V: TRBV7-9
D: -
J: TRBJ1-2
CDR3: CASSLAQGRGAFYGYTF
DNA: TGTGCCAGCAGCTTAGCGCAAGGGAGGGGAGCCTTCTATGGCTACACCTTC

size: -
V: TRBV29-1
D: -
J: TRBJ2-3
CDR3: CSVSSLLRASTDTQYF
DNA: TGCAGCGTTTCTTCCCTGTTGCGGGCTAGCACAGATACGCAGTATTTT

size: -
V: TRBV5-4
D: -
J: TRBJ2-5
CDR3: CASSGPVDKETQYF
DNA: TGTGCCAGCAGCGGCCCGGTGGATAAAGAGACCCAGTACTTC

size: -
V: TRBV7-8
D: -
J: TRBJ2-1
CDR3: CASRPGGGSYNEQFF
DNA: TGTGCCAGCAGGCCCGGAGGGGGCTCCTACAATGAGCAGTTCTTC

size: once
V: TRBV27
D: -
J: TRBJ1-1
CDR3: CASSLFAVGNTEAFF
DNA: TGTGCCAGCAGTTTGTTCGCCGTCGGGAACACTGAAGCTTTCTTT

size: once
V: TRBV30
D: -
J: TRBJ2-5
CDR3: CAWSVGDLQETQYF
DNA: TGTGCCTGGAGTGTCGGGGATCTCCAAGAGACCCAGTACTTC

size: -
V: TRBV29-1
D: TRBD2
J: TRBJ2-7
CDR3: CSVAQRLAWPREQYF
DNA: TGCAGCGTTGCCCAGAGACTAGCGTGGCCTAGGGAGCAGTACTTC

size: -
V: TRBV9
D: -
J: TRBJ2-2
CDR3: CASSTPTGSNTGELFF
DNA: TGTGCCAGCAGCACTCCGACGGGGTCGAACACCGGGGAGCTGTTTTTT

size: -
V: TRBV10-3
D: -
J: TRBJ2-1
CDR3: CAISDRGWDEQFF
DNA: TGTGCCATCAGTGACCGGGGGTGGGATGAGCAGTTCTTC

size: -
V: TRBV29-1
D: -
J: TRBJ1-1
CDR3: CSVAGRSNTEAFF
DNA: TGCAGCGTTGCAGGAAGATCAAACACTGAAGCTTTCTTT